These T cell receptor beta chains were read from a single sample in a study of T cells in Graves' hyperthyroidism and ophthalmopathy. MiXCR was run by TCRdb on the multiplex PCR reads, yielding one entry per CDR3 protein. The table includes approximately 430,000 distinct CDR3 sequences, 15% to 18% detected once. The sequenced material came from blood. Source of these receptors: a woman under 30 with Graves' hyperthyroidism. Both conserved end residues are part of each CDR3. D genes are given only for firm matches. Rows give clone size only sometimes, using once, few, many, or a class for an expanded clone.

CDR3nt: TGTGCCAGCAGCTTACGGCTAGCGGGAGGTGCAGACACTGAGCAGTTCTTC
CDR3aa: CASSLRLAGGADTEQFF
j_gene: TRBJ2-1
v_gene: TRBV7-3
d_gene: TRBD2
abundance: NA

CDR3nt: TGTGCCAGCAGCTTGCGGACTAGCGGGTTAACCTACAATGAGCAGTTCTTC
CDR3aa: CASSLRTSGLTYNEQFF
j_gene: TRBJ2-1
v_gene: TRBV3-1
d_gene: TRBD2
abundance: many

CDR3nt: TGTGCCAGCAGCCAACAACGGGAGTTCTACGAGCAGTACTTC
CDR3aa: CASSQQREFYEQYF
j_gene: TRBJ2-7
v_gene: TRBV3-1
d_gene: NA
abundance: many

CDR3nt: TGTGCCAGCAGCTCACAGGCAGGGGCGGCACGAACTAGCACAGATACGCAGTATTTT
CDR3aa: CASSSQAGAARTSTDTQYF
j_gene: TRBJ2-3
v_gene: TRBV7-2
d_gene: NA
abundance: many

CDR3nt: TGTGCCAGCAGTGTGACAGGGACGGGGGAGACCCAGTACTTC
CDR3aa: CASSVTGTGETQYF
j_gene: TRBJ2-5
v_gene: TRBV6-1
d_gene: TRBD1
abundance: few

CDR3nt: TGCAGTGCTAGAAATCTTAAATGGCAGGGTAGCACTGAAGCTTTCTTT
CDR3aa: CSARNLKWQGSTEAFF
j_gene: TRBJ1-1
v_gene: TRBV20-1
d_gene: NA
abundance: many

CDR3nt: TGTGCCAGCACCTCGGGGTCCGGCGGCAATCAGCCCCAGCATTTT
CDR3aa: CASTSGSGGNQPQHF
j_gene: TRBJ1-5
v_gene: TRBV28
d_gene: NA
abundance: NA

CDR3nt: TGTGCCAGCAGTTTCATCGGAGCCAAAAACATTCAGTACTTC
CDR3aa: CASSFIGAKNIQYF
j_gene: TRBJ2-4
v_gene: TRBV28
d_gene: NA
abundance: NA

CDR3nt: TGTGCCAGCAGTGAAGTGGGGGGCCGGGATACGCAGTATTTT
CDR3aa: CASSEVGGRDTQYF
j_gene: TRBJ2-3
v_gene: TRBV6-1
d_gene: NA
abundance: NA

CDR3nt: TGCGCCAGCAGCTCCACACCGGGAGAGACCCAGTACTTC
CDR3aa: CASSSTPGETQYF
j_gene: TRBJ2-5
v_gene: TRBV5-1
d_gene: NA
abundance: few

CDR3nt: TGTGCCAGCAGTAACTCCCTTGGTGAAAAACTGTTTTTT
CDR3aa: CASSNSLGEKLFF
j_gene: TRBJ1-4
v_gene: TRBV14
d_gene: NA
abundance: few